The source of this T cell receptor (beta chain) is a study of human thymus T cells. This CDR3 has 14 residues. Germline V gives CDR1 WSHSY, CDR2 SAAADI. The V end was cut by 6 bases, the J end by 3 bases, with 15 bases between. As regards this clone: Its antigen is not known.

Profiled with immunoSEQ multiplex PCR; TCRdb holds only in-frame clones, not every one. The table has under 95,000 clones, roughly 96% seen once. It was from resections taken during corrective heart surgery that the thymus tissue came. The study's findings and limits: Across thymic and blood repertoires, the usage of V and J genes appeared to be biased. Thymic TCR repertoires of unrelated people reportedly overlapped highly.

Source material: thymus tissue. V and J are TRBV10-2 and TRBJ2-7; perhaps D is TRBD1 or TRBD2 (7 bases each). This receptor was identified in a girl in the first two years of life with a congenital heart defect but otherwise immunologically healthy. CDR3 sequence: CASRPQGGGYEQYF. The CDR3 DNA reads TGCGCCAGCAGACCCCAGGGGGGGGGCTACGAGCAGTACTTC.